The TCR beta chain described here comes from a study of blood T cell repertoires in COVID-19. Study details: Some COVID-19 samples were acute and others convalescent; all came from the United States, Italy and Spain. In each case, the material was cDNA or gDNA derived from T cells, B-cell-depleted T cells, or PBMCs.

Authors' processing steps: The authors estimated nucleated cell counts from reference gene primer amplification. Libraries were prepared by immunoSEQ multiplex PCR; TCRdb keeps only in-frame clonotypes and omits some of them. V and J calls and clone size follow that table, whereas D and trimming were derived from the DNA. The sample records 100,000 to 150,000 clones, approximately 74% being singletons. The CDR3 is made up of 13 amino acids. V lost 8 bases and J lost 3; bases outside the gene matches: 6. Germline assignment: CDR1 MNHEY and CDR2 SVGAGI. The V and J genes are TRBV6-5 and TRBJ2-7; 8 bases align to TRBD2. Material for sequencing was peripheral blood. This TCR came from a woman in her sixties or seventies with acute or convalescent COVID-19. The CDR3 sequence is CASLGGARYEQYF. Written as DNA, the CDR3 is TGTGCCAGCCTCGGGGGGGCTCGCTACGAGCAGTACTTC.